The 19 T cell receptor beta chains given below trace back to one sample, sequenced in a study of cytomegalovirus exposure and HLA in healthy donors. The PCR made use of 60 Vbeta and 13 Jbeta primers. Sequenced by immunoSEQ multiplex PCR; TCRdb stores in-frame clones only, minus some. This sample has about 190,000 clones, with less than 85% found just once. Sequenced material: PBMCs. These receptors all come from a man aged 25 to 45 in good health and CMV-seropositive.

The chain links TRBV19 to TRBJ1-5; weak D call: TRBD1 (5 bases). CDR1 and CDR2 (germline): LNHDA, SQIVND (reference sequence). This CDR3 is 15 amino acids long. Between the trimmed V and J ends, which lost 3 bases and 1 base, there was a span of 10 bases. CDR3 sequence: CASSISDSSNQPQHF. The CDR3 bases are TGTGCCAGTAGTATTTCTGACAGCAGCAATCAGCCCCAGCATTTT.

This chain joins TRBV5-8 and TRBJ1-2, with 7 positions matching TRBD1. The CDR3 runs to 15 residues. The germline gives CDR1 SGHTS, CDR2 YDEGEE. V was pared by 3 bases and J by 5 bases, with 10 bases of the junction left unmatched. DNA for the CDR3: TGTGCCAGCAGCTCGATGCGGGCAGGGGGGTATGGCTACACCTTC. Translation: CASSSMRAGGYGYTF.

The V and J genes are TRBV7-8 and TRBJ2-3; 11 bases align to TRBD2. The CDR3 sequence is 16 residues long. The J segment lost 4 bases and the V segment lost 4 bases, leaving 7 bases of the junction unmatched. CDR1 is SGHVS, CDR2 FQNEAQ, per germline. In DNA, the CDR3 is TGTGCCAGCAGCTACCTAGCGGGGGGAGGCCCAGATACGCAGTATTTT. Its translation is CASSYLAGGGPDTQYF. The full variable domain, completed using reference TRBV7-8 and TRBJ2-3, is GAGVSQSPRYKVAKRGQDVALRCDPISGHVSLFWYQQALGQGPEFLTYFQNEAQLDKSGLPSDRFFAERPEGSVSTLKIQRTQQEDSAVYLCASSYLAGGGPDTQYFGPGTRLTVL.

The chain carries TRBV27 and TRBJ1-2, with 9 bases that match TRBD1. The CDR3 has 15 amino acids. The V segment lost 4 bases and the J segment 4 bases; nucleotides outside the gene matches: 7. Germline-derived CDR1 and CDR2 are MNHEY and SMNVEV (reference sequence). CDR3 amino acids: CASSWGQGSFYGYTF. CDR3 coding DNA: TGTGCCAGCAGTTGGGGACAGGGTTCGTTCTATGGCTACACCTTC.

The CDR3 region has the DNA TGTGCCAGCAGCGTAGGACTAGCGGGGGTCTCCTACGAGCAGTACTTC. It is translated as CASSVGLAGVSYEQYF. V and J are TRBV9 and TRBJ2-5, with TRBD2 matching over 12 bases. With the DNA end fitting TRBJ2-7 better, the J assignment may be wrong. The germline V gene encodes CDR1 SGDLS and CDR2 YYNGEE. This CDR3 has 16 residues.

The chain joins TRBV6-5 to TRBJ2-7; 11 bases match TRBD1. In germline, CDR1 is MNHEY, CDR2 SVGAGI. The CDR3 runs 14 residues. V shed 6 bases, J shed 2 bases, and the junction held 3 bases outside the gene matches. DNA for the CDR3: TGTGCCAGCAGATGGGACAGGGGGACCTACGAGCAGTACTTC. Amino acids: CASRWDRGTYEQYF.

This clone was observed a single time. The chain uses TRBV13 and TRBJ2-1, with TRBD1 identical over 10 bases. CDR1 is PRHDT and CDR2 is FYEKMQ in the germline V gene (reference sequence). After removal of 4 bases from V and 6 bases from J, the junction contained 6 bases not matched to a gene. CDR3 length: 15 residues. The CDR3 nucleotides read TGTGCCAGCAGCTCCAGGAGGACAGGGGGCAATGAGCAGTTCTTC. It translates to CASSSRRTGGNEQFF.

The chain employs TRBV19 and TRBJ1-5, with 7 nucleotides matching TRBD1. Germline V lookup: CDR1 LNHDA, CDR2 SQIVND (reference sequence). The CDR3 has 13 residues. After removal of 7 bases from V and 7 bases from J, the junction contained 7 bases not matched to a gene. This CDR3 reads CASKVDRAQPQHF. CDR3 in DNA: TGTGCCAGTAAGGTTGACAGGGCGCAGCCCCAGCATTTT.

This clone turned up a few times. The rearrangement links TRBV5-4 to TRBJ1-2, with 8 positions matching TRBD1. The germline gives CDR1 SGHNT, CDR2 YYREEE (reference sequence). The CDR3 runs to 13 residues. V gave up 2 bases and J gave up 6 bases; unmatched junction bases: 3. The DNA of the CDR3 is TGTGCCAGCAGCTTTGACAGGGGTGATGGCTACACCTTC. Translated: CASSFDRGDGYTF.

The CDR3 region is CASSLSGPTGERGEQFF. The CDR3 DNA follows: TGTGCCAGCAGCTTAAGCGGCCCGACAGGGGAGAGGGGTGAGCAGTTCTTC. V usage is TRBV7-3 and J usage is TRBJ2-1; 8 bases fit TRBD1. The CDR3 is made up of 17 amino acids. Germline V gene data show CDR1 as SGHTA and CDR2 as FQGTGA. V trimming: 1 base; J trimming: 9 bases; junction bases outside the gene matches: 14.

The V call is TRBV4-1, the J call TRBJ2-7, with 7 bases identical to TRBD2. CDR1 is MGHRA and CDR2 is YSYEKL in the germline V gene. V gave up 1 base and J gave up 0 bases; unmatched junction bases: 3. The CDR3 is 15 residues long. CDR3 protein: CASSQVSGYSYEQYF. Written as DNA, the CDR3 is TGCGCCAGCAGCCAAGTTAGCGGGTACTCCTACGAGCAGTACTTC.

The V call is TRBV6-5, the J call TRBJ1-2; no definite D call. There are 13 residues in the CDR3. CDR1 and CDR2 (germline): MNHEY, SVGAGI. V was cut by 1 base and J by 6 bases, with 9 bases left in between. The CDR3 DNA follows: TGTGCCAGCAGTTACTTCCAACGGGATGGCTACACCTTC. Amino acids: CASSYFQRDGYTF.

The chain joins TRBV6-5 to TRBJ2-5, with 8 bases aligning to TRBD2. V shed 3 bases, J shed 1 base, and the junction held 4 bases outside the gene matches. This CDR3 region has 15 residues. CDR1 is MNHEY and CDR2 is SVGAGI in the germline V gene. CDR3 loop: CASSYGREAQETQYF. CDR3 nucleotide sequence: TGTGCCAGCAGTTATGGGCGGGAGGCCCAAGAGACCCAGTACTTC.

This chain links TRBV9 with TRBJ1-6; 8 nucleotides match TRBD1. The V segment lost 0 bases and the J segment 9 bases; nucleotides outside the gene matches: 5. CDR3 length equals 15 residues. Germline CDR1 is SGDLS and CDR2 is YYNGEE. In nucleotides, the CDR3 is TGTGCCAGCAGCGTAGCCCAGGGGGCGGGTTCACCCCTCCACTTT. As protein: CASSVAQGAGSPLHF. Full variable domain (missing parts from reference TRBV9 and TRBJ1-6): DSGVTQTPKHLITATGQRVTLRCSPRSGDLSVYWYQQSLDQGLQFLIQYYNGEERAKGNILERFSAQQFPDLHSELNLSSLELGDSALYFCASSVAQGAGSPLHFGNGTRLTVT.

The chain couples TRBV15 to TRBJ2-1; D is possibly TRBD2 (6 bases). CDR1 is LNHNV and CDR2 is YYDKDF in the germline V gene (reference sequence). CDR3 length: 16 amino acids. The V end lost 4 bases, the J end lost 3 bases, and 16 bases lay between the germline ends. CDR3 coding DNA: TGTGCCACCAGCATCTACCGGGACTCCCTCTACAATGAGCAGTTCTTC. Amino acids: CATSIYRDSLYNEQFF.

The gene calls are TRBV7-3 and TRBJ1-1; D might be TRBD1 (6 bases). CDR3 length: 12 residues. Between the trimmed V and J ends, which lost 5 bases and 7 bases, there was a span of 11 bases. CDR1 is SGHTA and CDR2 is FQGTGA in the germline V gene. The CDR3 DNA sequence: TGTGCCAGCAGCCGCAACAGGGATGAAGCTTTCTTT. It specifies CASSRNRDEAFF.

The chain combines TRBV14 with TRBJ1-2; the D gene is possibly TRBD1 (6 bases). Germline assignment: CDR1 SGHDN and CDR2 FVKESK. Trimming pared 4 bases from V and 5 bases from J, leaving 14 bases between. The CDR3 has 14 residues. The CDR3 sequence: CASSLRGVRYGYTF. In DNA, the CDR3 is TGTGCCAGCAGCCTCAGGGGAGTTCGGTATGGCTACACCTTC.

The sample holds a few counts of this clone. V and J are TRBV7-9 and TRBJ1-2; D ambiguous. The V end lost 5 bases, the J end lost 7 bases, and 11 bases lay between the germline ends. Germline-derived CDR1 and CDR2 are SEHNR and FQNEAQ (reference sequence). This CDR3 is 12 amino acids long. The CDR3 nucleotides are TGTGCCAGCAGCCCCGCAGAGGGTGGCTACACCTTC. Residues: CASSPAEGGYTF.

The rearrangement joins TRBV6-5 to TRBJ2-7; TRBD2 agrees at 8 bases. The CDR3 length is 14 residues. Germline V lookup: CDR1 MNHEY, CDR2 SVGAGI. The J segment lost 1 base and the V segment lost 10 bases, leaving 9 bases of the junction unmatched. DNA for the CDR3: TGTGCCACCAGGGGCAGCGGGAGTTCCTACGAGCAGTACTTC. Translated, it gives CATRGSGSSYEQYF.